The next 16 T cell receptor beta chains were all read from a single sample in a study of cytomegalovirus exposure and HLA in healthy donors. In the PCR, 60 Vbeta and 13 Jbeta primers were used. Profiling relied on immunoSEQ multiplex PCR, and the TCRdb table lists in-frame clones only, not all of them. Of fewer than 250,000 clones listed, 60% to 80% were seen once; the top ten hold around 4%. The sequenced sample consisted of PBMCs. Source of these receptors: a male donor in good health and CMV-seronegative.

V usage is TRBV19 and J usage is TRBJ2-5, with 8 bases identical to TRBD1. The CDR3 loop spans 15 amino acids. The V and J ends lost 5 bases and 2 bases, in that order; junction bases with no gene match: 7. Per the germline V gene, CDR1 is LNHDA and CDR2 is SQIVND (reference sequence). The DNA for the CDR3 is TGTGCCAGTAGTGCCGCCGGGACAGGACAAGAGACCCAGTACTTC. Amino acids: CASSAAGTGQETQYF.

This clone was counted a single time. This chain uses TRBV29-1 with TRBJ2-3, with 9 nucleotides matching TRBD2. The junction had 3 bases not matched to a gene; V was cut back by 4 bases and J by 4 bases. Germline values: CDR1 SQVTM, CDR2 ANQGSEA. CDR3 length: 13 amino acids. This CDR3 is CSVGSGSSDTQYF. CDR3 nucleotides: TGCAGCGTTGGTAGCGGGAGTTCAGATACGCAGTATTTT.

The rearrangement uses TRBV19 and TRBJ2-4; 8 nucleotides line up with TRBD2. The V gene end was trimmed by 3 bases and the J gene end by 4 bases; junction bases not matched to a gene: 11. CDR1 is LNHDA and CDR2 is SQIVND in the germline V gene (reference sequence). There are 17 residues in the CDR3. The CDR3 loop reads CASSMAQLTSGKNIQYF. The DNA of the CDR3 is TGTGCCAGTAGTATGGCCCAGTTAACTAGCGGAAAAAACATTCAGTACTTC.

The chain combines TRBV28 with TRBJ2-7, with unresolved D. Trimming removed 3 bases at V and 5 bases at J, with 17 bases between. The CDR3 consists of 15 residues. Germline loops: CDR1 MDHEN, CDR2 SYDVKM. In nucleotides, the CDR3 is TGTGCCAGCAGTTTTCGTCTTCAGGTTCCCCACGAGCAGTACTTC. Protein product: CASSFRLQVPHEQYF.

This chain connects TRBV10-2 to TRBJ2-1; 9 bases are shared with TRBD2. The germline V gene has CDR1 WSHSY and CDR2 SAAADI. With V trimmed by 6 bases and J by 0 bases, 21 bases remained unmatched. This CDR3 comprises 21 residues. In DNA, the CDR3 is TGCGCCAGCAGGGGGGACTGGGGGGACTTAAGCGGGAGGAGCTCCTACAATGAGCAGTTCTTC. Amino acid sequence: CASRGDWGDLSGRSSYNEQFF.

The chain joins TRBV7-6 to TRBJ2-3; 10 positions match TRBD1. Germline V gene lookup returns CDR1 SGHVS and CDR2 FNYEAQ. With V trimmed by 3 bases and J by 6 bases, 9 bases remained unmatched. This CDR3 has 16 residues. CDR3 sequence (DNA): TGTGCCAGCAGCTTGGGGACAGGGGACGCACCGGATACGCAGTATTTT. It translates to CASSLGTGDAPDTQYF.

The chain combines TRBV9 with TRBJ2-7; TRBD1 matches 10 bases. The junction had 7 bases not matched to a gene; V was cut back by 2 bases and J by 5 bases. Germline assignment: CDR1 SGDLS and CDR2 YYNGEE. This CDR3 contains 15 residues. The CDR3 reads CASSVSTGTGDEQYF. The CDR3 bases are TGTGCCAGCAGCGTCTCCACCGGGACAGGGGACGAGCAGTACTTC.

The chain couples TRBV5-1 to TRBJ2-5, with TRBD1 identical over 7 bases. The DNA end is more similar to TRBJ2-7, so the J call may be wrong. Germline V lookup: CDR1 SGHRS, CDR2 YFSETQ. This CDR3 is built from 15 residues. The CDR3 region has the DNA TGCGCCAGCAGCCCAAGGCCGGGACAGAACTACGAGCAGTACTTC. Protein: CASSPRPGQNYEQYF.

The V gene is TRBV9, the J gene TRBJ2-7; D might be TRBD1 (5 bases). The V end lost 0 bases, the J end lost 6 bases, and 10 bases lay between the germline ends. CDR1 is SGDLS, CDR2 YYNGEE, per germline. This CDR3 spans 13 amino acids. The CDR3 DNA follows: TGTGCCAGCAGCGTAGTTAGGGGCTCCGAGCAGTACTTC. Its protein product is CASSVVRGSEQYF.

Worth noting for this clone: The junction differs from germline at one of its ends, possibly a read error. V is TRBV6-1 and J is TRBJ2-2; 8 nucleotides align to TRBD1. Germline-derived CDR1 and CDR2 are MNHNS and SASEGT. The CDR3 runs 15 residues. The CDR3 spells CASREALTGVGELFF. The CDR3 bases are TGTGCCAGCAGAGAAGCTTTGACAGGGGTCGGGGAGCTGTTTTTT.

The chain uses TRBV6-4 and TRBJ2-7; tentatively, D is TRBD2 (7 bases). The ends were cut back, 2 bases at V and 7 bases at J, with 27 bases in the middle. The CDR3 consists of 18 residues. Germline values: CDR1 MRHNA, CDR2 SNTAGT. DNA for the CDR3: TGTGCCAGCAGTGACCATCATCCCCCCCGGGGGGCTAGGTGGGAGCAGTACTTC. It translates to CASSDHHPPRGARWEQYF.

The sample holds one count of this clone. The chain carries TRBV28 and TRBJ2-7; 11 bases align to TRBD2. The junction had 6 bases not matched to a gene; V was cut back by 3 bases and J by 5 bases. The germline gives CDR1 MDHEN, CDR2 SYDVKM. This CDR3 is built from 15 residues. CDR3 DNA: TGTGCCAGCAGTTTGCGCCTAGCGGGAGGACACGAGCAGTACTTC. This encodes CASSLRLAGGHEQYF.

The rearrangement links TRBV10-3 to TRBJ2-1; TRBD2 matches 7 bases. The CDR3 length is 14 residues. Germline CDR1 reads ENHRY; CDR2 reads SYGVKD. With 11 bases clipped from V and 9 bases from J, the junction kept 16 bases outside the gene matches. The CDR3 loop reads CASPGRAGSGEQFF. Here the CDR3 DNA reads TGTGCCTCCCCGGGAAGAGCGGGGTCAGGTGAGCAGTTCTTC.

The chain has TRBV11-3 and TRBJ2-5, with D tentatively TRBD2 (6 bases). The germline V and J ends were trimmed by 5 bases and 5 bases, with 18 bases remaining between them. The CDR3 spans 15 residues. CDR1 and CDR2 (germline): SGHNT, YENEEA. The CDR3 is CASSPAGPLGETQYF. The CDR3 DNA reads as TGTGCCAGCAGCCCAGCGGGTCCCCTGGGGGAGACCCAGTACTTC.

The V call is TRBV29-1, the J call TRBJ2-2, with 11 bases identical to TRBD1. The CDR3 covers 15 residues. The germline CDR1 and CDR2 sequences are SQVTM and ANQGSEA. Germline trimming cut 4 bases from V and 5 bases from J; bases unmatched to any gene: 6. The DNA for the CDR3 is TGCAGCGTTGGTCGGGACAGGGGGATTACCGGGGAGCTGTTTTTT. Amino acid sequence: CSVGRDRGITGELFF.

The table lists this clone with a few counts. The chain has TRBV21-1 and TRBJ1-5; TRBD1, the table's D call, was not compared with the DNA. TRBV21-1 is recorded as a pseudogene. This CDR3 comprises 18 residues. This CDR3 is CASSPPGGRGLRGQPQHF. The CDR3 bases are TGTGCCAGCAGCCCCCCGGGGGGCAGGGGGCTTCGGGGTCAGCCCCAGCATTTT.